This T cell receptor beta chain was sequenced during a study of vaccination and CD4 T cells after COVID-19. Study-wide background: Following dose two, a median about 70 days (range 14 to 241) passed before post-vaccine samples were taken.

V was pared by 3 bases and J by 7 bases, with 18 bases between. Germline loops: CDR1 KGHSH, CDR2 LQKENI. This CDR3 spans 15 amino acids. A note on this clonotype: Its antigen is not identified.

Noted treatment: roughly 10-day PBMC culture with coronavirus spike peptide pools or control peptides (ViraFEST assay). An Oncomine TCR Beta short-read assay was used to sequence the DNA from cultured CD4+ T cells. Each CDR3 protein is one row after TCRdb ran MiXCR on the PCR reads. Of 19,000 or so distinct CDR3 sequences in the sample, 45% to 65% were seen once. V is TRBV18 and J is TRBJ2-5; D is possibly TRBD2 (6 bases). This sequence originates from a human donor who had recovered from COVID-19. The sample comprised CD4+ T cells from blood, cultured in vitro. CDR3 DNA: TGTGCCAGCTCACCGGACTACGGGGCGGTTGGGACCCAGTACTTC. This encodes CASSPDYGAVGTQYF.